This entry describes one T cell receptor (beta chain). Its antigen remains undetermined. No quality values exist for individual bases; no much larger clone is one base distant. The library was generated by the immunoSEQ multiplex PCR assay. A mixture of 60 forward primers for TCR Vbeta segments and 13 reverse primers for TCR Jbeta segments was used in the multiplex PCR. The CDR3 region of rearranged TCR beta genes was amplified from genomic DNA by a multiplex PCR assay. The amplified TCR beta libraries were sequenced on the Illumina HiSeq System as 87-base-pair reads. Regarding the original processing steps: Across the 670 or so repertoires, a later analysis counted tens of millions of unique TCR beta chains, approximately 10 million of which were shared by at least two donors. Raw reads were error-corrected and collapsed into unique sequences by a nearest-neighbor algorithm in which closely related sequences were merged to remove PCR and sequencing errors. Alignment of CDR3 sequences to IMGT reference sequences was used to assign V, D and J gene segments. For a sequence to be retained, at least a six-nucleotide match to both a V gene segment and a J gene segment was required. Rearrangements were classified as productive when the CDR3 lacked stop codons and remained in frame with V and J, and all other rearrangements were classified as non-productive. Following IMGT convention, CDR3 was defined as the stretch from the second conserved V-encoded cysteine up to the conserved J-encoded phenylalanine. Sequences without an unambiguous match to a single V gene segment were excluded from the earlier analysis of 587 of the donors. An earlier analysis of approximately 590 of the donors classified V segments as functional when productive rearrangements were above 56.7% and as segregating when the standard deviation between donors was above 5%. A statistical classification framework was developed to diagnose cytomegalovirus status using the catalog of TCR beta chain sequences. In a later analysis, V and J genes were assigned by comparing TCR nucleotide sequences against IMGT/GENE-DB human TR gene sequences. The TCRdist pipeline was used in a later analysis to assign CDR3 sequences and most-parsimonious VDJ recombination scenarios. In a later analysis, every TCR beta chain was defined by the combination of its CDR3 amino acid sequence and its V-gene family, and reads without a unique V-gene family were dropped. As a way to deal with suspected cross-contamination and a sequencing artifact, a later analysis dropped more than 500 nucleotide sequences that were highly shared and had low generation probability. In a later analysis, a clonal expansion index for each public chain was calculated from normalized within-repertoire ranks of inferred template counts. In a later analysis, generation probabilities were computed using a VDJ recombination model fitted to out-of-frame rearrangements, and the results were checked against IGoR. A later analysis scored TCR-TCR, TCR-HLA and TCR-CMV co-occurrence with hypergeometric tests, applying a repertoire-size bias correction to TCR pairs. A later analysis estimated false discovery rates by permuting HLA or CMV assignments 20 times. In a later analysis, co-occurring TCRs were grouped with DBSCAN, and TCRdist sequence similarity was added when clustering was performed within HLA-allele-positive subsets. Repertoires with fewer than 30,000 or more than 120,000 public chains, plus five repertoires with anomalous nucleotide sharing, were excluded from co-occurrence clustering. TCRdb holds this immuneACCESS table with in-frame rearrangements only. Some clones are missing; in checked studies, unresolved V genes explain under half, and the rest has no known cause. V, J and clone size reflect that table, while D and trimming were determined from the DNA. For this sample the table gives about 84,000 clones, of which 55% to 70% were detected only once. Of the sample, approximately 15% falls within the top ten clones.

The junction shows trimming of 4 bases on V and 0 bases on J, plus 13 bases between the germline ends. The CDR3 numbers 17 residues from cysteine through phenylalanine. CDR3 DNA is the only sequence kept; it has 51 bases, read in frame from the first base. CDR1 and CDR2 are read off the germline V gene as SNHLY and FYNNEI. The cohort was made up of hundreds of healthy bone marrow donors. All cohort members were sampled while nominally healthy, although unrecorded immune exposures were likely present. The donor tested CMV seropositive, placing the donor among the 289 seropositive members of the cohort. A peripheral blood sample was provided by each donor, and peripheral blood mononuclear cells were used for TCR beta sequencing. The Qiagen DNeasy Blood Extraction Kit was used to extract genomic DNA from the blood cell samples. This sample was included in a study of cytomegalovirus exposure and HLA in healthy donors listed by TCRdb under 2017. About the full investigation: In an earlier analysis of about 560 of the donors, less than 350 Gb of sequence data and 100 million or so unique TCR beta sequences from 150 million to 200 million T cells were reported. Of the roughly 390 genotyped donors, 65% to 90% were placed in the genetic ancestry cluster associated with self-reported Caucasian donors. In the later analysis, no new phenotypic data were used to find candidate immune exposures; instead, reliance was placed on TCR beta sequences and their occurrence across donors. All discovery cohort repertoires had been generated using a single sequencing platform. A later genetic analysis took genome-wide SNP genotypes for about 60% of the roughly 670 donors and used that subset as a discovery cohort. Typing coverage varied by locus: about 620-630 donors for A, B, C, DRB1 and DQB1; more than 500 for DQA1; 600 to 610 for DPA1; 400 to 480 for DPB1. Roughly 300 gigabases of sequencing data and tens of millions of unique TCR sequences were included in an early release covering roughly 600 HLA-typed donors. Several DR-DQ haplotypes were treated as single units for association and clustering because of strong linkage in the cohort. Alongside the repertoire data, information on donor age, sex, ethnicity and CMV serostatus was compiled. HLA typing covered class I and class II loci at four-digit resolution. The study was designed to test whether signatures of past pathogen exposure could be identified by cataloging public T cell receptors. A later analysis re-examined previously published TCR beta repertoires from hundreds of donors and added high-resolution HLA genotyping to investigate patterns of TCR occurrence. On average, approximately 250,000 unique TCR beta nucleotide sequences were sequenced per donor among a few hundred genotyped donors of the cohort, with roughly 18% of those sequences being non-productive. Along with the roughly 700-subject first cohort, a separate validation cohort of more than 90 different subjects was used. To decide whether each TCR beta V gene segment behaved as functional or pseudogenic, an earlier analysis of nearly 600 of the donors relied on high-throughput TCR beta sequencing. The study profiled the T cell repertoires of 550 to 700 subjects by immunosequencing and related them to cytomegalovirus serostatus. To predict cytomegalovirus infection status, the study combined high-throughput TCR immunosequencing, statistical association of individual TCRs with disease status, and machine learning.

What the study reported, not specific to this receptor: In a later analysis, HLA-associated TCR beta chains were found to be more clonally expanded and to have lower generation probabilities than equally common non-associated chains. In a later genetic analysis, a missense DCLRE1C variant was associated with V-gene and J-gene trimming of TCR beta chains, and the association was replicated in an independent cohort. Because counts were too low, 15 to 20 rarely observed V segments, including chromosome 9 orphons, were left out of the earlier analysis of a few hundred of the donors. A few of the identified cytomegalovirus-associated TCR beta chains were confirmed in vitro to be specific for cytomegalovirus antigens. The only immune exposure information available for the cohort was CMV serostatus. At a false discovery rate of 0.05, a later analysis linked 15,000 to 20,000 TCR beta sequences to specific HLA alleles. Only TCR beta chains were sequenced in this cohort, and the absence of alpha or paired-chain data limited detectable features. Cytomegalovirus status was reported to be diagnosed by the classifier with high specificity and sensitivity in both the original and validation cohorts. Some IMGT-functional V segments, including TRBV6-2 and TRBV6-3, could not be told apart with the 87-base-pair reads, so those segments were excluded. In a later analysis, the rate of TCR association differed among HLA loci, with DRB1 alleles having the most associated TCRs and HLA-C alleles having the fewest. In a later analysis, most CMV-associated TCR beta chains were found to appear HLA-restricted, with HLA associations seemingly driven largely by CMV exposure. A later genetic analysis reported fewer N-insertions in productive TCRs among donors in an Asian-associated ancestry cluster than the roughly 620-donor mean. Linkage disequilibrium might explain the correlated functional status among segregating V segments, but an unknown experimental factor could not be ruled out. Roughly uniform sequencing depth across donors was assumed in presence/absence analyses, although this assumption may not hold. A later analysis reported that several top co-occurrence clusters appeared linked to parvovirus B19, influenza, CMV and Epstein-Barr virus. A cluster of highly shared sequence variants was judged likely to be a technical artifact of the sequencing pipeline. Most TCR sequences were observed very rarely across donors, whereas some public TCRs were present in many individuals. Assigning TCR associations to individual alleles was difficult when HLA alleles, especially DR and DQ, strongly co-occurred. HLA typing was unavailable for some donors at each locus, so association tests used only the typed subset. In an earlier analysis of 450 to 750 of the donors, most TCR beta V segments appeared in productive rearrangements about 87% or about 30% of the time, broadly matching IMGT annotations. The authors suggested that the approach could potentially be extended to other disease states and immunological phenotypes. A further reported finding was that TCR beta sequences accurately predicted the HLA-A and HLA-B alleles for most subjects in the first cohort. The study gave a list of under 200 TCR beta chains associated with cytomegalovirus.

The specimen sequenced was PBMCs. This chain joins TRBV2 to TRBJ1-6; perhaps TRBD1 is the D gene, with 5 bases matching. This receptor was identified in a woman between 40 and 55 years old in good health and CMV-seropositive. The CDR3 reads as follows: CASSVRGGSSYNSPLHF. The nucleotides are TGTGCCAGCAGTGTAAGGGGCGGAAGCTCCTATAATTCACCCCTCCACTTT.